This T cell receptor (beta chain) stems from a study of T cell repertoires in cytomegalovirus infection. Germline values: CDR1 ENHRY, CDR2 SYGVKD. Trimming removed 4 bases from V and 8 bases from J, with 5 bases in between. The CDR3 contains 11 residues. TCRdb recomputed calls from the reads with MiXCR, one row per CDR3 protein. The sample lists more than 400,000 distinct CDR3 sequences; approximately 26% were seen once. This clonotype was detected a few times. This chain joins TRBV10-3 and TRBJ1-4; no clear D. The clonotype was recovered from a human donor in good health (CMV status not recorded). Some clones in this sample may be carry-over from other donors' samples. What was sequenced was PBMCs. Written as DNA, the CDR3 is TGTGCCATCAGTGCGGGGGAAAAACTGTTTTTT. This encodes CAISAGEKLFF.